This is a list of T cell receptor beta chains from one sample in a study of shared clonotypes between healthy human individuals. Measured with immunoSEQ multiplex PCR; TCRdb has only the in-frame clones, and not every one. The sample consists of roughly 400,000 clones, about 96% of them appearing once. Sequenced: memory CD8+ T cells sorted from blood. The receptor set was obtained from a man under 40 in good health. Each CDR3 is given with its conserved first and last residue. D genes are given only for firm matches. Expanded clones are given a class, and other clones once, few, many or no size at all.

CDR3aa: CASSLGAGSISEQYF
CDR3nt: TGTGCCAGCAGCTTAGGTGCAGGTTCCATCTCCGAGCAGTACTTC
j_gene: TRBJ2-7
len: 15
v_gene: TRBV11-2
d_gene: .
abundance: .

CDR3aa: CASSQVVNWAASSSYGYTF
CDR3nt: TGCGCCAGCAGCCAAGTCGTAAATTGGGCAGCCAGTTCTTCGTATGGCTACACCTTC
j_gene: TRBJ1-2
len: 19
v_gene: TRBV4-1
d_gene: .
abundance: .

CDR3aa: CASSLGNTIYF
CDR3nt: TGTGCCAGCAGTTTAGGGAACACCATATATTTT
j_gene: TRBJ1-3
len: 11
v_gene: TRBV28
d_gene: .
abundance: .

CDR3aa: CASSYRDRSTDTQYF
CDR3nt: TGTGCCAGCAGCTACCGGGACAGGAGCACAGATACGCAGTATTTT
j_gene: TRBJ2-3
len: 15
v_gene: TRBV11-1
d_gene: TRBD1
abundance: .

CDR3aa: CASRTVWHQPQHF
CDR3nt: TGTGCCAGTAGGACAGTCTGGCACCAGCCCCAGCATTTT
j_gene: TRBJ1-5
len: 13
v_gene: TRBV19
d_gene: .
abundance: .

CDR3aa: CASRFGTSSYNEQFF
CDR3nt: TGTGCCAGCAGGTTCGGAACGAGCTCCTACAATGAGCAGTTCTTC
j_gene: TRBJ2-1
len: 15
v_gene: TRBV28
d_gene: .
abundance: .

CDR3aa: CASSLVVDWKVSYEQYF
CDR3nt: TGTGCCAGCAGCTTAGTGGTGGACTGGAAGGTCTCCTACGAGCAGTACTTC
j_gene: TRBJ2-7
len: 17
v_gene: TRBV7-8
d_gene: .
abundance: .

CDR3aa: CASSSDRVLETQYF
CDR3nt: TGTGCCAGCAGCTCTGACAGGGTTTTAGAGACCCAGTACTTC
j_gene: TRBJ2-5
len: 14
v_gene: TRBV11-1
d_gene: TRBD1
abundance: .

CDR3aa: CASSFSVTEAFF
CDR3nt: TGTGCCAGCAGTTTCTCAGTGACTGAAGCTTTCTTT
j_gene: TRBJ1-1
len: 12
v_gene: TRBV28
d_gene: .
abundance: .

CDR3aa: CASSLMADNEQFF
CDR3nt: TGTGCCAGCAGCCTCATGGCCGACAATGAGCAGTTCTTC
j_gene: TRBJ2-1
len: 13
v_gene: TRBV11-3
d_gene: .
abundance: .

CDR3aa: CASSALLGRGEQFF
CDR3nt: TGTGCCAGCAGTGCCTTGCTAGGGAGGGGTGAGCAGTTCTTC
j_gene: TRBJ2-1
len: 14
v_gene: TRBV2
d_gene: TRBD2
abundance: .

CDR3aa: CASSMGQIYEQYF
CDR3nt: TGCGCCAGCAGCATGGGACAGATATACGAGCAGTACTTC
j_gene: TRBJ2-7
len: 13
v_gene: TRBV5-1
d_gene: TRBD1
abundance: .

CDR3aa: CSVGEYEQYF
CDR3nt: TGCAGTGTCGGGGAGTACGAGCAGTACTTC
j_gene: TRBJ2-7
len: 10
v_gene: TRBV20-1
d_gene: .
abundance: .

CDR3aa: CASSGLGTSGSTDTQYF
CDR3nt: TGTGCCAGCAGTGGCCTAGGGACTAGCGGGAGTACAGATACGCAGTATTTT
j_gene: TRBJ2-3
len: 17
v_gene: TRBV6-1
d_gene: TRBD2
abundance: .

CDR3aa: CASSAWGGAAYEQYF
CDR3nt: TGTGCCAGCAGCGCCTGGGGGGGAGCTGCCTACGAGCAGTACTTC
j_gene: TRBJ2-7
len: 15
v_gene: TRBV7-3
d_gene: TRBD2
abundance: .

CDR3aa: CASSPREGLSNQPQHF
CDR3nt: TGTGCCAGCTCACCACGAGAAGGGCTTAGCAATCAGCCCCAGCATTTT
j_gene: TRBJ1-5
len: 16
v_gene: TRBV18
d_gene: .
abundance: few

CDR3aa: CATSRDQRVETQYF
CDR3nt: TGTGCCACCAGCAGAGATCAACGCGTAGAGACCCAGTACTTC
j_gene: TRBJ2-5
len: 14
v_gene: TRBV15
d_gene: .
abundance: .

CDR3aa: CAWDGGPTNEKLFF
CDR3nt: TGTGCCTGGGATGGGGGACCAACTAATGAAAAACTGTTTTTT
j_gene: TRBJ1-4
len: 14
v_gene: TRBV30
d_gene: .
abundance: .

CDR3aa: CAWSAGTGGDTQYF
CDR3nt: TGTGCCTGGAGTGCTGGAACAGGGGGTGATACGCAGTATTTT
j_gene: TRBJ2-3
len: 14
v_gene: TRBV30
d_gene: TRBD1
abundance: .

CDR3aa: CASSYKTGEKLFF
CDR3nt: TGTGCCAGCAGTTACAAGACGGGTGAAAAACTGTTTTTT
j_gene: TRBJ1-4
len: 13
v_gene: TRBV6-5
d_gene: .
abundance: .

CDR3aa: CASRGSGLAGVNF
CDR3nt: TGTGCCAGCAGGGGATCGGGACTAGCGGGAGTCAATTTT
j_gene: TRBJ2-3
len: 13
v_gene: TRBV9
d_gene: TRBD2
abundance: once

CDR3aa: CASSPIGLATYEQYF
CDR3nt: TGTGCCAGCAGTCCCATAGGACTGGCAACCTACGAGCAGTACTTC
j_gene: TRBJ2-7
len: 15
v_gene: TRBV2
d_gene: .
abundance: .

CDR3aa: CASSLARDTNEKLFF
CDR3nt: TGTGCCAGCAGCTTAGCACGGGACACTAATGAAAAACTGTTTTTT
j_gene: TRBJ1-4
len: 15
v_gene: TRBV7-9
d_gene: .
abundance: .

CDR3aa: CASSPTFTDTQYF
CDR3nt: TGTGCCAGCAGTCCGACCTTTACAGATACGCAGTATTTT
j_gene: TRBJ2-3
len: 13
v_gene: TRBV6-4
d_gene: .
abundance: once

CDR3aa: CASSIAGQGGNQPQHF
CDR3nt: TGTGCCAGTAGTATTGCAGGGCAGGGTGGCAATCAGCCCCAGCATTTT
j_gene: TRBJ1-5
len: 16
v_gene: TRBV19
d_gene: .
abundance: .

CDR3aa: CASSYGDYGYTF
CDR3nt: TGTGCCAGCAGCTATGGAGACTATGGCTACACCTTC
j_gene: TRBJ1-2
len: 12
v_gene: TRBV7-3
d_gene: .
abundance: .

CDR3aa: CASSLDPREGLGTGELFF
CDR3nt: TGCGCCAGCAGCTTGGACCCGCGGGAGGGCCTGGGCACCGGGGAGCTGTTTTTT
j_gene: TRBJ2-2
len: 18
v_gene: TRBV5-1
d_gene: TRBD2
abundance: once

CDR3aa: CAWSASSTDTQYF
CDR3nt: TGTGCCTGGAGTGCCAGCTCCACAGATACGCAGTATTTT
j_gene: TRBJ2-3
len: 13
v_gene: TRBV30
d_gene: .
abundance: once

CDR3aa: CAWSKRGRYYRDSNQPQHF
CDR3nt: TGTGCCTGGAGCAAAAGGGGTCGGTATTATCGTGATAGCAATCAGCCCCAGCATTTT
j_gene: TRBJ1-5
len: 19
v_gene: TRBV30
d_gene: .
abundance: .

CDR3aa: CASRSSGSRETQYF
CDR3nt: TGCGCCAGCAGAAGTAGCGGGAGTAGGGAGACCCAGTACTTC
j_gene: TRBJ2-5
len: 14
v_gene: TRBV5-1
d_gene: TRBD2
abundance: once

CDR3aa: CASSPWDRGQNTEAFF
CDR3nt: TGTGCCAGCTCACCCTGGGACAGGGGCCAAAACACTGAAGCTTTCTTT
j_gene: TRBJ1-1
len: 16
v_gene: TRBV18
d_gene: TRBD1
abundance: .

CDR3aa: CASSLTYEQYF
CDR3nt: TGTGCCAGCAGTTTAACCTACGAGCAGTACTTC
j_gene: TRBJ2-7
len: 11
v_gene: TRBV28
d_gene: .
abundance: .

CDR3aa: CASSLPSGRTGEQFF
CDR3nt: TGTGCCAGCAGCCTCCCTAGCGGGAGGACCGGTGAGCAGTTCTTC
j_gene: TRBJ2-1
len: 15
v_gene: TRBV5-4
d_gene: TRBD2
abundance: .

CDR3aa: CASSLDRGAFF
CDR3nt: TGTGCCAGCAGTTTAGACAGGGGAGCTTTCTTT
j_gene: TRBJ1-1
len: 11
v_gene: TRBV28
d_gene: TRBD1
abundance: .

CDR3aa: CASSSRGSTLSSYNEQFF
CDR3nt: TGTGCCAGCAGTTCCAGGGGGTCTACTCTGAGCTCCTACAATGAGCAGTTCTTC
j_gene: TRBJ2-1
len: 18
v_gene: TRBV27
d_gene: TRBD1
abundance: .

CDR3aa: CASSLDDRVMGEQYF
CDR3nt: TGTGCCAGCAGCCTCGACGACAGGGTCATGGGAGAGCAGTACTTC
j_gene: TRBJ2-7
len: 15
v_gene: TRBV9
d_gene: TRBD1
abundance: .

CDR3aa: CASSLGGNTIYF
CDR3nt: TGTGCCAGCAGCTTAGGTGGAAACACCATATATTTT
j_gene: TRBJ1-3
len: 12
v_gene: TRBV11-2
d_gene: .
abundance: .

CDR3aa: CAWTSTDRVYGYTF
CDR3nt: TGTGCCTGGACCTCTACGGACAGGGTTTATGGCTACACCTTC
j_gene: TRBJ1-2
len: 14
v_gene: TRBV30
d_gene: TRBD1
abundance: .

CDR3aa: CASSKIGGTDTQYF
CDR3nt: TGTGCCAGCAGCAAAATAGGGGGCACAGATACGCAGTATTTT
j_gene: TRBJ2-3
len: 14
v_gene: TRBV7-9
d_gene: .
abundance: .

CDR3aa: CAAGPQLSGANVLTF
CDR3nt: TGTGCCGCCGGACCACAGCTCTCTGGGGCCAACGTCCTGACTTTC
j_gene: TRBJ2-6
len: 15
v_gene: TRBV10-3
d_gene: .
abundance: .

CDR3aa: CASSFGGLYNEQFF
CDR3nt: TGTGCCAGCAGCTTTGGCGGGCTCTACAATGAGCAGTTCTTC
j_gene: TRBJ2-1
len: 14
v_gene: TRBV7-9
d_gene: .
abundance: .

CDR3aa: CASSRRLLRLGELFF
CDR3nt: TGTGCCAGCAGTCGCCGACTACTCAGACTCGGGGAGCTGTTTTTT
j_gene: TRBJ2-2
len: 15
v_gene: TRBV28
d_gene: .
abundance: once

CDR3aa: CASRDSLDGYTF
CDR3nt: TGTGCCAGCAGGGACAGCCTAGATGGCTACACCTTC
j_gene: TRBJ1-2
len: 12
v_gene: TRBV28
d_gene: .
abundance: .

CDR3aa: CASSPRRPTAGANVLTF
CDR3nt: TGTGCCAGCAGTCCCCGACGGCCTACGGCTGGGGCCAACGTCCTGACTTTC
j_gene: TRBJ2-6
len: 17
v_gene: TRBV27
d_gene: .
abundance: .

CDR3aa: CASSPFWMSYEQYF
CDR3nt: TGTGCCAGCTCACCATTTTGGATGTCCTACGAGCAGTACTTC
j_gene: TRBJ2-7
len: 14
v_gene: TRBV18
d_gene: .
abundance: .

CDR3aa: CASSRGQNTEAFF
CDR3nt: TGTGCCAGCAGCCGAGGACAGAACACTGAAGCTTTCTTT
j_gene: TRBJ1-1
len: 13
v_gene: TRBV7-2
d_gene: .
abundance: .

CDR3aa: CASSPRQGGEQYF
CDR3nt: TGCGCCAGCAGCCCACGACAGGGTGGCGAGCAGTACTTC
j_gene: TRBJ2-7
len: 13
v_gene: TRBV5-1
d_gene: TRBD1
abundance: .

CDR3aa: CASSEAIGPYEQYF
CDR3nt: TGTGCCAGCAGTGAAGCAATAGGGCCCTACGAGCAGTACTTC
j_gene: TRBJ2-7
len: 14
v_gene: TRBV6-1
d_gene: .
abundance: .

CDR3aa: CATEGGYEQYF
CDR3nt: TGTGCCACCGAGGGGGGCTACGAGCAGTACTTC
j_gene: TRBJ2-7
len: 11
v_gene: TRBV7-3
d_gene: .
abundance: .

CDR3aa: CASSPPGYTNEQFF
CDR3nt: TGTGCCAGCTCACCACCGGGTTACACCAATGAGCAGTTCTTC
j_gene: TRBJ2-1
len: 14
v_gene: TRBV18
d_gene: .
abundance: .

CDR3aa: CASTTREGGRNEQFF
CDR3nt: TGTGCCAGCACCACACGGGAGGGGGGTAGAAATGAGCAGTTCTTC
j_gene: TRBJ2-1
len: 15
v_gene: TRBV6-5
d_gene: TRBD2
abundance: .

CDR3aa: CASSATRSVSTDTQYF
CDR3nt: TGTGCCAGCAGCGCTACTAGATCAGTTAGCACAGATACGCAGTATTTT
j_gene: TRBJ2-3
len: 16
v_gene: TRBV4-2
d_gene: .
abundance: .

CDR3aa: CASSLGDGRPLTRETQYF
CDR3nt: TGTGCCAGCAGCTTAGGCGACGGGAGGCCCCTCACCCGGGAGACCCAGTACTTC
j_gene: TRBJ2-5
len: 18
v_gene: TRBV7-9
d_gene: TRBD2
abundance: .

CDR3aa: CASSVTGQGYTF
CDR3nt: TGTGCCAGCAGCGTTACAGGGCAGGGCTACACCTTC
j_gene: TRBJ1-2
len: 12
v_gene: TRBV7-2
d_gene: .
abundance: .

CDR3aa: CASSLVQRGSYEQYF
CDR3nt: TGTGCCAGCAGCTTAGTCCAGCGGGGTTCCTACGAGCAGTACTTC
j_gene: TRBJ2-7
len: 15
v_gene: TRBV13
d_gene: TRBD2
abundance: .

CDR3aa: CASSVKTQETQYF
CDR3nt: TGTGCCAGCAGCGTCAAAACCCAAGAGACCCAGTACTTC
j_gene: TRBJ2-5
len: 13
v_gene: TRBV7-9
d_gene: .
abundance: once

CDR3aa: CASSPPHGRGANEQFF
CDR3nt: TGTGCCAGCAGCCCGCCCCACGGGAGGGGGGCCAATGAGCAGTTCTTC
j_gene: TRBJ2-1
len: 16
v_gene: TRBV7-9
d_gene: TRBD2
abundance: .